Shown below are 18 T cell receptor beta chains from a single sample sequenced in a study of blood T cell repertoires in COVID-19. Libraries were prepared by immunoSEQ multiplex PCR; TCRdb keeps only in-frame clonotypes and omits some of them. The sample shows tens of thousands of clones, around 83% of them seen only once. The sequenced material came from peripheral blood. These receptors came from a human donor with acute or convalescent COVID-19. The donor label of this sample is uncertain.

The gene calls are TRBV11-3 and TRBJ1-1, with unresolved D. Trimming removed 5 bases at V and 6 bases at J, with 16 bases between. Germline V gene lookup returns CDR1 SGHNT and CDR2 YENEEA. The CDR3 is 14 residues long. CDR3 DNA: TGTGCCAGCAGCGTTGGGCCCGCATCCTCTGAAGCTTTCTTT. This encodes CASSVGPASSEAFF.

This chain connects TRBV24-1 to TRBJ1-4, with 9 bases fitting TRBD1. This CDR3 is 15 amino acids long. The V gene end was trimmed by 4 bases and the J gene end by 7 bases; junction bases not matched to a gene: 6. CDR1 and CDR2 (germline): KGHDR, SFDVKD. The chain's CDR3 is CATSDTGQGSEKLFF. CDR3 bases: TGTGCCACCAGTGACACGGGACAGGGCAGTGAAAAACTGTTTTTT.

V is TRBV5-5 and J is TRBJ1-5; no clear D. Germline V gene lookup returns CDR1 SGHKS and CDR2 YYEKEE (reference sequence). V was shortened by 1 base and J by 2 bases, with 10 bases between the two germline ends. This CDR3 spans 15 amino acids. The CDR3, as DNA: TGTGCCAGCAGCTTGCTACCGGGTGGCAATCAGCCCCAGCATTTT. This sequence encodes CASSLLPGGNQPQHF.

The J gene is TRBJ2-5, the V gene TRBV19; D remains ambiguous. Per germline, CDR1 LNHDA and CDR2 SQIVND (reference sequence). The CDR3 is 14 residues long. Trimming removed 10 bases from V and 5 bases from J, with 20 bases in between. The CDR3: CATRPLESGETQYF. The CDR3 coding sequence is TGTGCCACGCGCCCGCTGGAGTCTGGGGAGACCCAGTACTTC.

The chain uses TRBV6-2 or TRBV6-3 and TRBJ2-7; TRBD2 aligns across 16 bases. This CDR3 is built from 16 residues. Losses at the gene ends were 2 bases for V and 6 bases for J; bases not matched to a gene: 4. Germline CDR1 reads MNHEY; CDR2 reads SVGEGT. The CDR3 coding sequence is TGTGCCAGCAGTTACCTCGGGACTAGCGGGAGGGTCGAGCAGTACTTC. This gives the protein CASSYLGTSGRVEQYF.

The chain recombines TRBV2 with TRBJ2-1; D may be TRBD2 (6 bases). Trimming removed 6 bases from V and 4 bases from J, with 7 bases in between. Per the germline V gene, CDR1 is SNHLY and CDR2 is FYNNEI. The CDR3 spans 12 residues. For the CDR3, the DNA is TGTGCCAGCAGCGCGGGGTACAATGAGCAGTTCTTC. Protein: CASSAGYNEQFF.

The chain has TRBV5-4 and TRBJ2-3; 11 positions agree with TRBD2. CDR3 length: 16 residues. Germline CDR1 and CDR2: SGHNT and YYREEE (reference sequence). V gave up 1 base and J gave up 9 bases; unmatched junction bases: 10. The CDR3 DNA follows: TGTGCCAGCAGCTTGAATAGCGGGGGGGCCTCTGGGACGCAGTATTTT. As protein: CASSLNSGGASGTQYF.

The V call is TRBV2, the J call TRBJ2-7; D might be TRBD1 (6 bases). Per germline, CDR1 SNHLY and CDR2 FYNNEI. V shed 6 bases and J shed 4 bases, with 10 bases lying between them. This CDR3 has 12 amino acids. The CDR3 here is CASRGAGYEQYF. In DNA, the CDR3 is TGTGCCAGCAGGGGGGCCGGTTACGAGCAGTACTTC.

The chain carries TRBV5-6 and TRBJ1-5; TRBD1 might be the D (5 bases). Germline V gene sequence: CDR1 SGHDT, CDR2 YYEEEE. This CDR3 is 13 amino acids long. Trimming removed 1 base at V and 11 bases at J, with 13 bases between. The DNA of the CDR3 is TGTGCCAGCAGCTTGTGGGGCACTGAGGCCCAGCATTTT. This translates into CASSLWGTEAQHF.

The chain uses TRBV7-2 and TRBJ2-7, with D possibly TRBD1 on 6 matching bases. CDR1 and CDR2 (germline): SGHTA, FQGNSA. The V end lost 0 bases, the J end lost 9 bases, and 12 bases lay between the germline ends. This CDR3 has 13 residues. The CDR3 DNA reads TGTGCCAGCAGCTTAGCGCAGGGGTTAGGGCAGTACTTC. Its protein product is CASSLAQGLGQYF. The whole variable domain, remainder taken from reference TRBV7-2 and TRBJ2-7, is GAGVSQSPSNKVTEKGKDVELRCDPISGHTALYWYRQSLGQGLEFLIYFQGNSAPDKSGLPSDRFSAERTGGSVSTLTIQRTQQEDSAVYLCASSLAQGLGQYFGPGTRLTVT.

The chain combines TRBV6-5 with TRBJ2-1; TRBD1 matches 12 bases. CDR1 and CDR2 from the germline V gene are MNHEY and SVGAGI. This CDR3 has 15 amino acids. V lost 2 bases and J lost 5; bases outside the gene matches: 1. CDR3 region: CASSYGTGGHNEQFF. The CDR3 DNA sequence: TGTGCCAGCAGTTACGGGACAGGGGGCCACAATGAGCAGTTCTTC.

The chain carries TRBV19 and TRBJ1-5, with a possible D match to TRBD1 (5 bases). V shed 5 bases and J shed 5 bases, with 10 bases lying between them. In germline, CDR1 is LNHDA, CDR2 SQIVND (reference sequence). The CDR3 extends over 13 amino acids. The DNA of the CDR3 is TGTGCCAGTAGTGCAGACAGATATCAGCCCCAGCATTTT. Translation: CASSADRYQPQHF.

This chain links TRBV27 with TRBJ2-3, with 7 bases that match TRBD2. The CDR3 consists of 17 residues. The germline V gene encodes CDR1 MNHEY and CDR2 SMNVEV (reference sequence). V was clipped by 7 bases and J by 4 bases; unmatched bases: 17. The DNA of the CDR3 is TGTGCCAGCACCCACCTCTTGGGCGCGGGAGAGGCAGATACGCAGTATTTT. Amino acids: CASTHLLGAGEADTQYF.

The sample holds one count of this clone. The rearrangement uses TRBV28 and TRBJ1-5, with a possible D match to TRBD1 (5 bases). CDR3 length: 17 residues. Germline V gene lookup returns CDR1 MDHEN and CDR2 SYDVKM. Between the trimmed V and J ends, which lost 5 bases and 7 bases, there was a span of 24 bases. The CDR3 region is CASSPPPGGGVDQPQHF. Here the CDR3 DNA reads TGTGCCAGCAGTCCTCCACCGGGGGGGGGAGTAGACCAGCCCCAGCATTTT.

The rearrangement links TRBV7-2 to TRBJ2-3; D is perhaps TRBD1 (6 bases). Between the trimmed V and J ends, which lost 1 base and 7 bases, there was a span of 9 bases. Germline CDR1 reads SGHTA; CDR2 reads FQGNSA. The CDR3 is 13 amino acids. CDR3 bases: TGTGCCAGCAGCTTAGACAGGGAGAATACGCAGTATTTT. Encoded protein: CASSLDRENTQYF. The variable domain in full, completed from reference TRBV7-2 and TRBJ2-3, reads GAGVSQSPSNKVTEKGKDVELRCDPISGHTALYWYRQSLGQGLEFLIYFQGNSAPDKSGLPSDRFSAERTGGSVSTLTIQRTQQEDSAVYLCASSLDRENTQYFGPGTRLTVL.

The chain employs TRBV7-9 and TRBJ1-5; D not certain. The CDR3 has 15 residues. The germline V gene has CDR1 SEHNR and CDR2 FQNEAQ (reference sequence). V was clipped by 1 base and J by 1 base, with 8 bases between them. CDR3 nucleotide sequence: TGTGCCAGCAGCTTAGGCGGGTGGAGCAATCAGCCCCAGCATTTT. It translates to CASSLGGWSNQPQHF.

V is TRBV6-5 and J is TRBJ2-1; D is perhaps TRBD1 (6 bases). CDR3 length: 11 residues. Per the germline V gene, CDR1 is MNHEY and CDR2 is SVGAGI. V was trimmed by 11 bases and J by 7 bases, leaving 12 bases between them. The CDR3 loop reads CAAQGGNEQFF. In DNA, the CDR3 is TGTGCCGCACAGGGCGGGAATGAGCAGTTCTTC.

The chain combines TRBV4-3 with TRBJ2-3, with TRBD2 matching over 14 bases. J lost 4 bases, V lost 3 bases, and 3 bases had no gene match. CDR3 size: 16 residues. CDR1 is LGHNA and CDR2 is YSLEER in the germline V gene. CDR3 in amino acids: CASSQTSGGAADTQYF. The CDR3 DNA sequence: TGCGCCAGCAGCCAGACTAGCGGGGGGGCCGCAGATACGCAGTATTTT.